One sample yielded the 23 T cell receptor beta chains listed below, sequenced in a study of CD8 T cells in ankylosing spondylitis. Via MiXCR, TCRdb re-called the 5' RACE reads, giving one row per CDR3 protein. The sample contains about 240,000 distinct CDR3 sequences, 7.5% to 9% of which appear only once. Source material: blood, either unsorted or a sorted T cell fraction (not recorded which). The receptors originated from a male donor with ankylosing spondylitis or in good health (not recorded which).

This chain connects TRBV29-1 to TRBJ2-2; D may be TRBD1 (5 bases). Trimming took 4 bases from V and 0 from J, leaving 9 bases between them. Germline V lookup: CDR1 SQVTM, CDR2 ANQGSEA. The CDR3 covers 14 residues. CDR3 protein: CSVVKGTNTGELFF. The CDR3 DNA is TGCAGCGTTGTCAAGGGGACGAACACCGGGGAGCTGTTTTTT.

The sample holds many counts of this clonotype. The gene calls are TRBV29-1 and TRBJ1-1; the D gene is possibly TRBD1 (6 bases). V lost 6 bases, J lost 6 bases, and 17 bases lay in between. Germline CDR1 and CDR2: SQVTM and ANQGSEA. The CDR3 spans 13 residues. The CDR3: CSVSDRTDAEAFF. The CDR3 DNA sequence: TGCAGCGTGTCTGACAGGACTGACGCTGAAGCTTTCTTT. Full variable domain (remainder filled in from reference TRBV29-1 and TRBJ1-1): SAVISQKPSRDICQRGTSLTIQCQVDSQVTMMFWYRQQPGQSLTLIATANQGSEATYESGFVIDKFPISRPNLTFSTLTVSNMSPEDSSIYLCSVSDRTDAEAFFGQGTRLTVV.

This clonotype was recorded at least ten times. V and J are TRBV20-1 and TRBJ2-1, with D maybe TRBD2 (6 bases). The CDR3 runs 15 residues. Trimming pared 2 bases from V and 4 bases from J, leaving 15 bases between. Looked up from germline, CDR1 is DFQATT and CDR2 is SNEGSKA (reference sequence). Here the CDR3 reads CSARRVYGGYNEQFF. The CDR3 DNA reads TGCAGTGCTAGAAGGGTCTATGGAGGGTACAATGAGCAGTTCTTC.

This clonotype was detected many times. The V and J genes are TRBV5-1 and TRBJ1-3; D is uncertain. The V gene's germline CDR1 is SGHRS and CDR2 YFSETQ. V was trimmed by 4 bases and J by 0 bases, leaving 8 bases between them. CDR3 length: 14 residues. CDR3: CASSLGYSGNTIYF. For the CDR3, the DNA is TGCGCCAGCAGCCTGGGATACTCTGGAAACACCATATATTTT.

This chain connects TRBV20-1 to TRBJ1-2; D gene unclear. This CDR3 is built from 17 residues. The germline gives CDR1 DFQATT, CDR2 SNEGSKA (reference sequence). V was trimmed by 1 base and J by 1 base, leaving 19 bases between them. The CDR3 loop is CSARVFEIKSDNYGYTF. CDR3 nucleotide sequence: TGCAGTGCTAGAGTTTTTGAAATTAAGTCGGATAACTATGGCTACACCTTC.

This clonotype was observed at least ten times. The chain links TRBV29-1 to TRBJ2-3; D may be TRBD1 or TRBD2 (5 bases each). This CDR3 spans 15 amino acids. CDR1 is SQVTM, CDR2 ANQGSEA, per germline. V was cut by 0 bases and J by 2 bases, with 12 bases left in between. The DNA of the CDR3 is TGCAGCGTTGAAGACCAACGGGACCCCACAGATACGCAGTATTTT. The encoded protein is CSVEDQRDPTDTQYF.

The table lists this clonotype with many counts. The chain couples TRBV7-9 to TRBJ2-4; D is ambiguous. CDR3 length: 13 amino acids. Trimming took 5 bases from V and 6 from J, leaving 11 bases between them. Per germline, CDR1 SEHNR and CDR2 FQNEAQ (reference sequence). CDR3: CASSPRTGNIQYF. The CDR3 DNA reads TGTGCCAGCAGCCCCAGGACGGGAAACATTCAGTACTTC.

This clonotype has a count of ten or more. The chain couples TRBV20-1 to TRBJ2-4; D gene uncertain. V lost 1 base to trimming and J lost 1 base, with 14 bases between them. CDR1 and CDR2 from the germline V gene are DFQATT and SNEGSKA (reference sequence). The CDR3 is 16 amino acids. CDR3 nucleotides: TGCAGTGCTAGAGTTTACGGGCCCCGGGCCAAAAACATTCAGTACTTC. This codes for CSARVYGPRAKNIQYF.

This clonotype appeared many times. The DNA of the CDR3 is TGTGCCAGCAGCTTGGGTCGGTCTATTCCAAACACTGAAGCTTTCTTT. This sequence encodes CASSLGRSIPNTEAFF. V gene TRBV5-4 combines with J gene TRBJ1-1; D not certain. Trimming took off 0 bases at V and 2 bases at J, with 14 bases between the two ends. This CDR3 is built from 16 residues. Looked up from germline, CDR1 is SGHNT and CDR2 is YYREEE (reference sequence).

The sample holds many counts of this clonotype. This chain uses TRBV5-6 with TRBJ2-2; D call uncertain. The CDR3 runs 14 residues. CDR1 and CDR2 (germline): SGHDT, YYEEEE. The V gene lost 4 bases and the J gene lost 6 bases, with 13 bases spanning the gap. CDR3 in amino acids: CASSLGRSAGELFF. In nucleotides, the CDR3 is TGTGCCAGCAGCCTGGGTCGAAGTGCCGGGGAGCTGTTTTTT. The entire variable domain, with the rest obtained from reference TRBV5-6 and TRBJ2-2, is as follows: DAGVTQSPTHLIKTRGQQVTLRCSPKSGHDTVSWYQQALGQGPQFIFQYYEEEERQRGNFPDRFSGHQFPNYSSELNVNALLLGDSALYLCASSLGRSAGELFFGEGSRLTVL.

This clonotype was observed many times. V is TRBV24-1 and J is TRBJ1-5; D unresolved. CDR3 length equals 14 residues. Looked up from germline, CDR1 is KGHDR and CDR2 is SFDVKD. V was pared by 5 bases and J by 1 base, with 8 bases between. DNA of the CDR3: TGTGCCACCAGTGGGGTTGGGAGCAATCAGCCCCAGCATTTT. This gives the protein CATSGVGSNQPQHF.

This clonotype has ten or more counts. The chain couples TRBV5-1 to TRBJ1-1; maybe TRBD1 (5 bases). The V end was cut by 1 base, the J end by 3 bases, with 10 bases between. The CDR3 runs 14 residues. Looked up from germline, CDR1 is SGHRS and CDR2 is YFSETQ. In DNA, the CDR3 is TGCGCCAGCAGCTTGCGGGGCACCTACACTGAAGCTTTCTTT. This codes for CASSLRGTYTEAFF.

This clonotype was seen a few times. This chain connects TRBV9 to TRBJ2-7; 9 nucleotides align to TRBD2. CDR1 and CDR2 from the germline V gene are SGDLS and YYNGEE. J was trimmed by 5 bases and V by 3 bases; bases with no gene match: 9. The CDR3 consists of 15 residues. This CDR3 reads CASSAGVAGVHEQYF. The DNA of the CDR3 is TGTGCCAGCAGCGCCGGGGTAGCGGGGGTCCACGAGCAGTACTTC.

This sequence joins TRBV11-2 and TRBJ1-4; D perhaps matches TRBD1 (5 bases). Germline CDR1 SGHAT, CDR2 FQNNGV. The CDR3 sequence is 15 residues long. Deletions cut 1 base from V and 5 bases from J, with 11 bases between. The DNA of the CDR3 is TGTGCCAGCAGCTTAGCGGGGCCAGTGAATGAAAAACTGTTTTTT. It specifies CASSLAGPVNEKLFF.

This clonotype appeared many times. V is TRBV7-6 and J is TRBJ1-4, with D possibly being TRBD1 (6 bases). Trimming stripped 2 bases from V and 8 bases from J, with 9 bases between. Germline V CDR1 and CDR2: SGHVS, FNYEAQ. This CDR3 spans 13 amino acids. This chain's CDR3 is CASSLNRDEKLFF. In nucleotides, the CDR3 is TGTGCCAGCAGCTTAAACAGGGACGAAAAACTGTTTTTT.

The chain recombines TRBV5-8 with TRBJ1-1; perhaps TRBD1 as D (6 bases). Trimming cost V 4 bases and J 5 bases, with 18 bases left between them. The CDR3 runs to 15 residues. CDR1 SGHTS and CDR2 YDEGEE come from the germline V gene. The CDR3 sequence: CASSPQGTDGTEAFF. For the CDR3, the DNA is TGTGCCAGCAGCCCACAGGGCACGGACGGGACTGAAGCTTTCTTT.

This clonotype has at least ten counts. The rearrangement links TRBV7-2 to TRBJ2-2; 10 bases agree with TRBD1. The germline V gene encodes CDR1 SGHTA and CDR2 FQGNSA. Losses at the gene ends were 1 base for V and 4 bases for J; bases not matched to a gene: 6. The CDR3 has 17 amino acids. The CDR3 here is CASSLVPGTGATGELFF. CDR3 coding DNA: TGTGCCAGCAGCTTAGTTCCCGGGACAGGGGCCACCGGGGAGCTGTTTTTT. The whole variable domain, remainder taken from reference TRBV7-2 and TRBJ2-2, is GAGVSQSPSNKVTEKGKDVELRCDPISGHTALYWYRQSLGQGLEFLIYFQGNSAPDKSGLPSDRFSAERTGGSVSTLTIQRTQQEDSAVYLCASSLVPGTGATGELFFGEGSRLTVL.

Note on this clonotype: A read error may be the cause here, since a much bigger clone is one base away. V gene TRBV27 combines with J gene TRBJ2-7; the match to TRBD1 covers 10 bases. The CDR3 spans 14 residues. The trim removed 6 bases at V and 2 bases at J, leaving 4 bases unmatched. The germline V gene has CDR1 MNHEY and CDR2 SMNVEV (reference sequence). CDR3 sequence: CASRPGTGAYEQYF. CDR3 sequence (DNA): TGTGCCAGCAGACCCGGGACAGGGGCCTACGAGCAGTACTTC.

CDR3 residues: CASSLDWDTEAFF. The DNA of the CDR3 is TGTGCCAGCAGCTTGGATTGGGACACTGAAGCTTTCTTT. The chain has TRBV7-6 and TRBJ1-1; D not certain. Trimming pared 3 bases from V and 3 bases from J, leaving 8 bases between. CDR1 is SGHVS, CDR2 FNYEAQ, per germline. This CDR3 is built from 13 residues.

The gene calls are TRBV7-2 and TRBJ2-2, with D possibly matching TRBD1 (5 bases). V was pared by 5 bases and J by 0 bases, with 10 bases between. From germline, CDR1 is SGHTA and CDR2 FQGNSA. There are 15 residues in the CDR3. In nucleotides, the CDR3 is TGTGCCAGCAGCCCCGGACATTCGAACACCGGGGAGCTGTTTTTT. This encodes CASSPGHSNTGELFF.

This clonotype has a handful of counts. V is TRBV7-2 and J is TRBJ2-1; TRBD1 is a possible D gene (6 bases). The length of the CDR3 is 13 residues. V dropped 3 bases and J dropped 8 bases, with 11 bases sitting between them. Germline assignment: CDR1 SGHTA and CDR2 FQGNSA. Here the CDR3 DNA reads TGTGCCAGCAGCTTCTCTCCAGGGGATGAGCAGTTCTTC. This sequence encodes CASSFSPGDEQFF.

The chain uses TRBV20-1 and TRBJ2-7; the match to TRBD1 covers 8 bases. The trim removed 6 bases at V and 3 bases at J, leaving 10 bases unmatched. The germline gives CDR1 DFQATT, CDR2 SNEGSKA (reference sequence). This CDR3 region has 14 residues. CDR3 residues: CSAYPRTGLYEQYF. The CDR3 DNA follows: TGCAGTGCCTACCCGAGGACAGGGCTCTACGAGCAGTACTTC.

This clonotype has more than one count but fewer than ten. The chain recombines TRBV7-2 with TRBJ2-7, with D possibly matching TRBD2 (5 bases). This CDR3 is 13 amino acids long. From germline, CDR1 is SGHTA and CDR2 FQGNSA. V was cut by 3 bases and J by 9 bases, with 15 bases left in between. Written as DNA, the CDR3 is TGTGCCAGCAGCTTGTCCAGACTACGCGGGCAGTACTTC. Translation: CASSLSRLRGQYF.